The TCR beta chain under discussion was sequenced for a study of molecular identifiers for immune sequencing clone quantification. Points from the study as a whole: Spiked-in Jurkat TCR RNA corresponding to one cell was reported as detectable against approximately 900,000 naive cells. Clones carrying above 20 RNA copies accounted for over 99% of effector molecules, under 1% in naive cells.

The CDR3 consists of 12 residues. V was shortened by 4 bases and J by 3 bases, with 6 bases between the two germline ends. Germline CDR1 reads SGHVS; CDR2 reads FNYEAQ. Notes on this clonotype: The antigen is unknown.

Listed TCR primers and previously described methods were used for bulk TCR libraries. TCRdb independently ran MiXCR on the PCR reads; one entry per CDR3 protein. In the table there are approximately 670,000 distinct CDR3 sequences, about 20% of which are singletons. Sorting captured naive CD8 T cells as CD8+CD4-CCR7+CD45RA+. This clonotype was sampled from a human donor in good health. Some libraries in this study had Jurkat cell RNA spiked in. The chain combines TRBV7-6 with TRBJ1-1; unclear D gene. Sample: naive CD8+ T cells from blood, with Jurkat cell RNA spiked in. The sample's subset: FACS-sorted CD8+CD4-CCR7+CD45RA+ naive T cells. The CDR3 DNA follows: TGTGCCAGCAGCTCAGCCCACACTGAAGCTTTCTTT. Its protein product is CASSSAHTEAFF.